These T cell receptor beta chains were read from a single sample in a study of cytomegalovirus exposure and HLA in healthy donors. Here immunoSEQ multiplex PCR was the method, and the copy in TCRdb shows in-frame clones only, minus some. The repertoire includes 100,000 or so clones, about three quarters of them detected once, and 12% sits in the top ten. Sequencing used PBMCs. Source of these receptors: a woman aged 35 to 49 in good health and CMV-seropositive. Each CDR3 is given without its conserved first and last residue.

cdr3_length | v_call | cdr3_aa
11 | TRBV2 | ASSAGTGNTIY
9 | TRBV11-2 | ASSGRVGAF
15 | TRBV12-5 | ASGSARTSGGVAEQF
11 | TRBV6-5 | ACRQGGNSPLH
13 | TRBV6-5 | ASRTHRGGGNTIY
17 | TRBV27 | ASSSKPPGQSTYNSPLH
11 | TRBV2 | ASSDPLYNEQF
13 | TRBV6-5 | ASSYGQVQDTEAF
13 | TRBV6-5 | ASSYEGYSGNTIY
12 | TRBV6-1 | ASSTGASGNTIY
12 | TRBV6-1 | ASSEARSNQPQH
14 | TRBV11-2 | ASSLLPVAVNTEAF
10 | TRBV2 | ASRRGSTEAF
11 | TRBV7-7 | ASSLARQETQY
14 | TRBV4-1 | ASSQDLAGGANEQF
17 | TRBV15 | ATSRVPAAGGEGNYGYT
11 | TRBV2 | AGGTGNNQPQH
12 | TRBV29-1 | SVDGTSGGDEQF
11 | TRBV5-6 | ASSPTGPYEQY
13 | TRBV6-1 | ASSTGQSLNTEAF
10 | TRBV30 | AWSTSTDTQY
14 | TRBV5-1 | ASSLVFPGLTGELF
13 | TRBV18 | ASSGLAGGTDTQY
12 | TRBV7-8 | ASSLAATRETQY
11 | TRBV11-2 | ASGYSRSTEAF
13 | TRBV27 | ASSRPGQGQYEQY
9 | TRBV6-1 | ASSEIAGAF
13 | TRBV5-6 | ASSLVSGGTDTQY
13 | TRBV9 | ASSVVGTGVNEQY
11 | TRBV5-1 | ASRAQGRTEAF
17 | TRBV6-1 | ASSERTGRGPGTKNIQY
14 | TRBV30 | AWRLLHRRANYGYT
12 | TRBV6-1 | ASGTSGGSGELF